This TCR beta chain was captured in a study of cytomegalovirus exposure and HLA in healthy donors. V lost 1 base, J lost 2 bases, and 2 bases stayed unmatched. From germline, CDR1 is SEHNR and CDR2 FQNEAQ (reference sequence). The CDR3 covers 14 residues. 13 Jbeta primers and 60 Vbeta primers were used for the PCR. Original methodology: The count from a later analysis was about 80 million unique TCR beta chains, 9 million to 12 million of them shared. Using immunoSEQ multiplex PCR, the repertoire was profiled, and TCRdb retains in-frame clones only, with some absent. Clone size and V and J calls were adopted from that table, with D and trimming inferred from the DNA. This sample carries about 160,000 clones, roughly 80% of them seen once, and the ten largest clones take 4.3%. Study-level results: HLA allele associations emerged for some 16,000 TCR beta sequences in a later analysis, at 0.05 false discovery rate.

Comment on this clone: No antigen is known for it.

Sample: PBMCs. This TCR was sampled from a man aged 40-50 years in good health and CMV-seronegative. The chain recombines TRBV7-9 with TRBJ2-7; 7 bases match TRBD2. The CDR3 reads CASSLEGLTYEQYF. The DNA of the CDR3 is TGTGCCAGCAGCTTAGAGGGACTAACCTACGAGCAGTACTTC.